Sequencing of this TCR beta chain was carried out in a study of blood T cell repertoires in COVID-19. The overall study: Whether acute or convalescent, the COVID-19 samples came from the United States, Italy and Spain. The cDNA or gDNA used as material had been derived from T cells, B-cell-depleted T cells, or PBMCs.

Per the original data handling: Amplification of reference gene primers provided the estimated nucleated cell counts. Produced via immunoSEQ multiplex PCR; TCRdb's table is partial and in-frame only. That table furnishes V, J and clone size, whereas the DNA furnished D and trimming. The repertoire holds 200,000 to 300,000 clones, with around nine tenths as singletons. What was sequenced was peripheral blood. The origin of this receptor is a man between 40 and 49 years old who had recovered from COVID-19.

The CDR3 sequence: CASSLLVNTEAFF. For the CDR3, the DNA is TGTGCCAGCAGCTTACTCGTGAACACTGAAGCTTTCTTT. The V and J genes are TRBV7-3 and TRBJ1-1, with D uncertain. Trimming removed 2 bases at V and 0 bases at J, with 4 bases between. CDR1 and CDR2 (germline): SGHTA, FQGTGA. This CDR3 has 13 amino acids.